This is a list of T cell receptor beta chains from one sample in a study of patients and donors after allogeneic stem cell transplantation. In TCRdb, the RT-PCR reads were re-called with MiXCR into one record per CDR3 protein. Seen here are about 96,000 distinct CDR3 sequences, roughly 50% observed once, and the top ten hold under 70%. Sequencing input: blood, either unsorted or a sorted T cell fraction (not recorded which). The origin of the receptors is a human donor who was either an allogeneic HSCT recipient or a stem cell or donor lymphocyte infusion donor (not recorded which). It is not recorded whose cells these are; they may come from a transplant donor. The CDR3 runs from the conserved cysteine through the conserved F or W. Fields, in order: V gene, D gene, clone size, CDR3 protein. D genes are given only for firm matches. Expanded clones are given a class, and other clones once, few, many or no size at all.

TRBV9	TRBD2	-	CASSVGSRTSQNIQYF
TRBV27	-	-	CASSLRGALTEAFF
TRBV19	-	-	CASSIAGRNGDYTF
TRBV12-3/TRBV12-4	TRBD2	-	CASRLAGDGTDTQYF
TRBV6-5	TRBD1	-	CASSRRQGAIPTTPLHF
TRBV29-1	-	-	CSVGTREGGTEAFF
TRBV20-1	TRBD1	-	CSAPGQGLNQPQHF
TRBV20-1	-	few	CSARGPNQPQHF
TRBV4-1	-	-	CASSQVPRRGTEAFF
TRBV29-1	-	few	CSVGGPERNYGYTF
TRBV27	-	-	CASSVTGSNQPQHF
TRBV12-3/TRBV12-4	TRBD1	few	CASSPRQGQNEKLFF
TRBV24-1	-	-	CATSAGNTEAFF
TRBV6-5	TRBD1	few	CASSYSGQQGNTEAFF
TRBV5-1	TRBD1	-	CASSLNGQENTEAFF
TRBV28	-	-	CASRISTDSPLHF
TRBV21-1	-	-	CASRTTALLRIVYEQYF
TRBV27	-	few	CASSLVSELNQPQHF
TRBV10-2	TRBD1	few	CASSAGLTGGSGNTIYF